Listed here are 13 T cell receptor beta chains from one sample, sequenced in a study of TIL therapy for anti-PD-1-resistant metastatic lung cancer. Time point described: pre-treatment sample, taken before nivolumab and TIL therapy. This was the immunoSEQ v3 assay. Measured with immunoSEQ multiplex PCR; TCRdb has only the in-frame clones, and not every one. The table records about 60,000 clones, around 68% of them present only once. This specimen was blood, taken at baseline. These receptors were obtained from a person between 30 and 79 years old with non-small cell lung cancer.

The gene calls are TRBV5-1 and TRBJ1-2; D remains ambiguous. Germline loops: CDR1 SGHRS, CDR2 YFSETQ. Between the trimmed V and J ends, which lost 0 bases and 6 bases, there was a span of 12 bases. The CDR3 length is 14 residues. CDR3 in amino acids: CASSLGRSLDGYTF. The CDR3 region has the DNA TGCGCCAGCAGCTTGGGTAGGAGCCTGGATGGCTACACCTTC.

CDR3 bases: TGCGCCAGCAGCATCGGACTCAGTAACACTGAAGCTTTCTTT. Its protein is CASSIGLSNTEAFF. The chain has TRBV5-1 and TRBJ1-1; no definite D call. This CDR3 contains 14 residues. The germline CDR1 and CDR2 sequences are SGHRS and YFSETQ. V was pared by 4 bases and J by 2 bases, with 12 bases between. The whole variable domain, remainder taken from reference TRBV5-1 and TRBJ1-1, is KAGVTQTPRYLIKTRGQQVTLSCSPISGHRSVSWYQQTPGQGLQFLFEYFSETQRNKGNFPGRFSGRQFSNSRSEMNVSTLELGDSALYLCASSIGLSNTEAFFGQGTRLTVV.

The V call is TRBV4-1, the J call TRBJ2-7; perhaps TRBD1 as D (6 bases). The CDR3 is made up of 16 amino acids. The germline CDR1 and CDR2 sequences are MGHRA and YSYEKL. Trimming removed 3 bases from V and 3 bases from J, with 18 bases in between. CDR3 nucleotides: TGCGCCAGCAGCCAGACCTTAACAGGGAACCTCTACGAGCAGTACTTC. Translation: CASSQTLTGNLYEQYF.

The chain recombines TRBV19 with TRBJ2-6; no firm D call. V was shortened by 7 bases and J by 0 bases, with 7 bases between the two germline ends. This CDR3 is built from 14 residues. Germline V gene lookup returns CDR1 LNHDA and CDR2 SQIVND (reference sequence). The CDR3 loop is CASKDNSGANVLTF. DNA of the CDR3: TGTGCCAGTAAAGACAACTCTGGGGCCAACGTCCTGACTTTC.

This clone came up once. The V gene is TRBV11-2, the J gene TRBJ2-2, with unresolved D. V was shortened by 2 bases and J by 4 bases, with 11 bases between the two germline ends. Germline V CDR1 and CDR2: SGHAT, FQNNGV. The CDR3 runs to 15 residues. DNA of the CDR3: TGTGCCAGCAGCTTATGGGGTCGAATCACCGGGGAGCTGTTTTTT. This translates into CASSLWGRITGELFF. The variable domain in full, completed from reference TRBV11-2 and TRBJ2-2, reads EAGVAQSPRYKIIEKRQSVAFWCNPISGHATLYWYQQILGQGPKLLIQFQNNGVVDDSQLPKDRFSAERLKGVDSTLKIQPAKLEDSAVYLCASSLWGRITGELFFGEGSRLTVL.

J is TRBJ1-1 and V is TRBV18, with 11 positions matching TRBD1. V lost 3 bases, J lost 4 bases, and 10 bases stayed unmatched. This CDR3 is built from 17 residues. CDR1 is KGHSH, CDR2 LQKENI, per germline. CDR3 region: CASSPLGTGGFGTEAFF. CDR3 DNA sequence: TGTGCCAGCTCACCCCTGGGGACAGGGGGATTCGGCACTGAAGCTTTCTTT.

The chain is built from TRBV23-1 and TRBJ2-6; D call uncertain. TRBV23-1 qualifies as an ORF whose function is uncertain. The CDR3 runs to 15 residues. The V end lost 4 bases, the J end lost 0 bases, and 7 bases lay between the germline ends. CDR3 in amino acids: CASSPLHSGANVLTF. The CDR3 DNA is TGCGCCAGCAGTCCCCTCCACTCTGGGGCCAACGTCCTGACTTTC.

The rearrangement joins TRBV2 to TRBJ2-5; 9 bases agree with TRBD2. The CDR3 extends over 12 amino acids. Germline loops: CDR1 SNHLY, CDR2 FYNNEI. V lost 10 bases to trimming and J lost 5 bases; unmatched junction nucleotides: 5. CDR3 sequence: CATASGTETQYF. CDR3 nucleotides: TGTGCCACCGCTAGCGGGACGGAGACCCAGTACTTC.

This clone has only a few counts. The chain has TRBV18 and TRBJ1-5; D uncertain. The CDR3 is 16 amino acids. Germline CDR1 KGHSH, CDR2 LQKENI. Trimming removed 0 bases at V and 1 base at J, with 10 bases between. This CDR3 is CASSPPGRESNQPQHF. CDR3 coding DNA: TGTGCCAGCTCACCACCGGGAAGGGAAAGCAATCAGCCCCAGCATTTT.

The CDR3 DNA is TGTGCCATCAGTGATCTGAGGACTAGCGGCACCTACGAGCAGTACTTC. Its translation: CAISDLRTSGTYEQYF. This chain uses TRBV10-3 with TRBJ2-7, with 10 nucleotides matching TRBD2. Germline V gene sequence: CDR1 ENHRY, CDR2 SYGVKD. Losses at the gene ends were 3 bases for V and 2 bases for J; bases not matched to a gene: 7. The CDR3 totals 16 residues.

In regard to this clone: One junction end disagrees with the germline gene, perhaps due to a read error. CDR3 nucleotides: TGTGCCAGCAGCTTCGCGGGAGTGTCCTCCAATGAGCAGTTCTTC. It codes for CASSFAGVSSNEQFF. The V and J genes are TRBV7-8 and TRBJ2-1; TRBD2 agrees at 7 bases. CDR3 size: 15 residues. Germline CDR1 and CDR2: SGHVS and FQNEAQ. The entire variable domain, with the rest obtained from reference TRBV7-8 and TRBJ2-1, is as follows: GAGVSQSPRYKVAKRGQDVALRCDPISGHVSLFWYQQALGQGPEFLTYFQNEAQLDKSGLPSDRFFAERPEGSVSTLKIQRTQQEDSAVYLCASSFAGVSSNEQFFGPGTRLTVL.

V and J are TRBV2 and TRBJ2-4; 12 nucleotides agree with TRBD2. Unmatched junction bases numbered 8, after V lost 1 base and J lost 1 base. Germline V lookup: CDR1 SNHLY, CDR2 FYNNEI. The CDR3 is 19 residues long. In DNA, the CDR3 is TGTGCCAGCAGTGAAGGACTAGCGGGAGTCACAGGGGCCAAAAACATTCAGTACTTC. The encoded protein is CASSEGLAGVTGAKNIQYF.

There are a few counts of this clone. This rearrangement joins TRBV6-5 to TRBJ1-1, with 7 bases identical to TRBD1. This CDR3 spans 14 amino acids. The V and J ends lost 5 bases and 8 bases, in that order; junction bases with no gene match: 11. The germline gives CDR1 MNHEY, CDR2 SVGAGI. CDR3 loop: CASSPNRGRQEAFF. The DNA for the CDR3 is TGTGCCAGCAGTCCAAACAGGGGTAGGCAGGAAGCTTTCTTT.